This TCR beta chain came from a study of T cell responses to AZD1222 COVID-19 vaccine (dated by TCRdb to about 2021). Background on the whole study: A total of 233 trial participants underwent TCR sequencing, of whom some 210 received two doses of AZD1222 and approximately 25 received two doses of the MenACWY control vaccine. Trial participants were enrolled by age into 18-55, 56-69 and 70-plus year subgroups, with 148, 28 and 57 TCR-sequenced participants respectively.

On this clone itself: The antigen it binds to is not known. Base qualities are missing; no much larger clone stands one base away.

The CDR3 regions of human TCRbeta chains were analyzed by immunosequencing. Concerning the study's data processing: TCRs in the repertoires were matched against a reference library of SARS-CoV-2-specific TCRs that had been generated with the MIRA antigen-specificity platform. Breadth meant the fraction of unique TCRs that were SARS-CoV-2-associated, whereas depth meant the fraction of total T cells that were SARS-CoV-2-associated. Using the MIRA data, each spike-specific TCR was assigned both to the spike region to which the TCR was reactive and to a CD4 or CD8 class. Log10-transformed breadth and depth values were compared by one-way ANOVA with Sidak's multiple comparisons tests. In TCRdb, the immuneACCESS table is reduced to in-frame sequences with V and J assigned. These tables do not hold every clone; where another copy was compared, an unresolved V gene accounts for under half, and the others remain unexplained. D and trimming come from the DNA, and the V and J calls and clone size come from that table. This sample holds about 200,000 clones; around 90% were observed only once. Of the sample, 3.6% is held by the ten largest clones.

The CDR3 runs 15 residues from the cysteine to the phenylalanine. Only the CDR3 DNA stays, 45 bases, in frame from base 1. V is reduced by 4 bases and J by 0 bases, leaving a spacing of 12 bases between them. Looking up the germline V gene yields CDR1 SGHRS and CDR2 YFSETQ. Points the paper makes about the study in general: In the small 56-69-year group, the increase in depth fell short of significance, most likely because of low power. Participants were mostly white British and included more females than males, and it was suggested by the authors that clonal diversity may have been underestimated. Only five to seven AZD1222 recipients were SARS-CoV-2 seropositive at baseline, limiting conclusions about previously exposed vaccinees. The vaccine-associated CD4 TCRs covered the entire spike protein, and the dominant responses fell in regions 160-218 and 743-854. No day 14 peak-response samples were available, so repertoires were characterized only after the peak T cell response. A significant rise in spike-specific TCR breadth and depth was observed after two AZD1222 doses relative to day 0 and relative to MenACWY recipients. Reportedly, close to half of the unique spike-specific TCRs recognized epitopes lying outside the regions that are mutated in the B.1.351 and B.1.1.7 variants.

The intended sense of this specimen's time point label: about 28 days (+/-7) after the second vaccine dose. The intended sense of this specimen's treatment or condition label: meningococcal conjugate vaccine given as trial control. Vaccinee samples were obtained from the UK trials COV001 and COV002, which included a single-blind randomized controlled phase 2/3 trial of AZD1222 (ChAdOx1 nCoV-19) in healthy adults. Trial participant PBMC samples were collected at day 0 and day 28 after the second dose for TCRbeta chain sequencing. The sequence was obtained from an adult who received the MenACWY meningococcal vaccine as a control. This receptor chain uses TRBV5-1 and TRBJ2-3; TRBD1 could be the D gene, as 6 bases match. Sequences were derived from peripheral blood, sampled 28 days after the second dose of the MenACWY control vaccine. CDR3 sequence: CASSGDRSSTDTQYF. The base sequence is TGCGCCAGCAGCGGAGACAGGTCTAGCACAGATACGCAGTATTTT.